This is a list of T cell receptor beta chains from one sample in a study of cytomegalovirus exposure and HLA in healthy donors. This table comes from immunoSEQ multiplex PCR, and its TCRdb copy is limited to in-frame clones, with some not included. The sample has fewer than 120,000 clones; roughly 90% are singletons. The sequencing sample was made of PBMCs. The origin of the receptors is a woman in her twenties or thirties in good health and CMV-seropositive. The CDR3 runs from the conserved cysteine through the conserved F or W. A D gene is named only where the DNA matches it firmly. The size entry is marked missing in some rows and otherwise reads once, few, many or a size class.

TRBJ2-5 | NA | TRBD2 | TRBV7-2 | TGTGCCAGCAGCTCGCTAGCGGGGGGGCGCCAAGAGACCCAGTACTTC | CASSSLAGGRQETQYF
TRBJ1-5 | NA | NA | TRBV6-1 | TGTGCCAGCACCCTCTCTCTCAATCAGCCCCAGCATTTT | CASTLSLNQPQHF
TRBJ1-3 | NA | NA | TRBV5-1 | TGCGCCAGCAGCCCAAACGGGGGAGAGGGAAACACCATATATTTT | CASSPNGGEGNTIYF
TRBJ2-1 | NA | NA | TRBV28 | TGTGCCAGCACCACGGGTATGAGCTCCTACAATGAGCAGTTCTTC | CASTTGMSSYNEQFF
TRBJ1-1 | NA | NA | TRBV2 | TGTGCCAGCAGTGTCGGGAACACTGAAGCTTTCTTT | CASSVGNTEAFF
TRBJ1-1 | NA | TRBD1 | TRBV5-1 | TGCGCCAGCAGCCAGGACAGGGTAGACACTGAAGCTTTCTTT | CASSQDRVDTEAFF
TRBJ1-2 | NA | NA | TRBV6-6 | TGTGCCAGCAACTCGGTGGGCGGCTACACCTTC | CASNSVGGYTF
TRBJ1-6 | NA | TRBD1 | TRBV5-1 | TGCGCCAGCAGGTCCACCGGGACAGGGGGTAGGGCCCTCCACTTT | CASRSTGTGGRALHF
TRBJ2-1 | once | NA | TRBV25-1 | TGTGCCAGCAATCCTAGTCAATCCTACAATGAGCAGTTCTTC | CASNPSQSYNEQFF
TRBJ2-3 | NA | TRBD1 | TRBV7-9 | TGTGCCAGCAGCTTACTTCCTCAGGGGGCCACAGATACGCAGTATTTT | CASSLLPQGATDTQYF
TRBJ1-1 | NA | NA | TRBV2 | TGTGCCAGCATGGGGAGGGCCTTGAACACTGAAGCTTTCTTT | CASMGRALNTEAFF
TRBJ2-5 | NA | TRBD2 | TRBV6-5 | TGTGCCAGCAGTTTTAGCGCACCGGGAGGAGAGACCCAGTACTTC | CASSFSAPGGETQYF
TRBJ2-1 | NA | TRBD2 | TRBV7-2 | TGTGCCAGCAGCCCTTATATAGCGGGCTACTACAATGAGCAGTTCTTC | CASSPYIAGYYNEQFF
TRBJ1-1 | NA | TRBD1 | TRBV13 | TGTGCCAGCAGCATAAGACAGGGGAGAGGGGCTTTCTTT | CASSIRQGRGAFF
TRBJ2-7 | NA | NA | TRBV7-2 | TGTGCCAGCAGCTTCACTAGCCACTACGAGCAGTACTTC | CASSFTSHYEQYF
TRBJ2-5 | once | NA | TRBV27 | TGTGCCAGCAGTTTATCAGGACAACAATGGGTGCCCCAGTACTTC | CASSLSGQQWVPQYF
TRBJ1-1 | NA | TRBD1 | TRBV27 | TGTGCCAGCAGTCCACAGGGGAGTACTGAAGCTTTCTTT | CASSPQGSTEAFF
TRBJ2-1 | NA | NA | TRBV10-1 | TGCGCCAGCAGTGATAGGGGATTCCCCAACAATGAGCAGTTCTTC | CASSDRGFPNNEQFF
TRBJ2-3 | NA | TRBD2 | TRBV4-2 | TGTGCCAGCAGCCAAGATGAGGTGGCGGGAGGGCCGGATACGCAGTATTTT | CASSQDEVAGGPDTQYF
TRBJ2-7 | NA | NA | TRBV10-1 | TGCGCCAGCACTAAGGGTAGGAGGGACGAGCAGTACTTC | CASTKGRRDEQYF
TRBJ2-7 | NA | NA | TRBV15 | TGTGCCACCAGCAGAACAGGGTTATCTGCCTACGAGCAGTACTTC | CATSRTGLSAYEQYF
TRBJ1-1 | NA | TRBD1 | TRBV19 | TGTGCCTCCAATAGGAACAGGGGGGCTGAAGCTTTCTTT | CASNRNRGAEAFF
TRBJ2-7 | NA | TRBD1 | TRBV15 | TGTGCCACCAGCAGAGCACGTGGGGACAGATTACGGATGCAGTACTTC | CATSRARGDRLRMQYF
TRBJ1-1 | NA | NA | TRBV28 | TGTGCCAGCAGTCGAAGGAGTAGGAACACTGAAGCTTTCTTT | CASSRRSRNTEAFF
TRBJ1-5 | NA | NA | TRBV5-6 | TGTGCCAGCAGCTTAGGAGATCAGCCCCAGCATTTT | CASSLGDQPQHF
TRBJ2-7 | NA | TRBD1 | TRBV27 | TGTGCCAGCTCGTTAAGGGGGCTCCACGAGCAGTACTTC | CASSLRGLHEQYF
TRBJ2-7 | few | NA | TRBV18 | TGTGCCAGCTCGCCCCGGGACAACTCCTACGAGCAGTACTTC | CASSPRDNSYEQYF
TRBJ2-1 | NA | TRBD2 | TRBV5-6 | TGTGCCAGCAGCTTGGGCGGGAGTTCCTACAATGAGCAGTTCTTC | CASSLGGSSYNEQFF
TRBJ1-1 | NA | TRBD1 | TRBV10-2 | TGCGCCAGCAGGGGGACAGGGGGCTTGGACACTGAAGCTTTCTTT | CASRGTGGLDTEAFF
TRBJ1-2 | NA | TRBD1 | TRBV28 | TGTGCCAGCAGTTATGAGACAGGGGGGGATGGCTACACCTTC | CASSYETGGDGYTF
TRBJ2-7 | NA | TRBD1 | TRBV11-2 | TGTGCCAGCAGCTTCCCCGGGACAGGAGCCTACGAGCAGTACTTC | CASSFPGTGAYEQYF
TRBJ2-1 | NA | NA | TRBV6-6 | TGTGCCAGCAGTCCCACTTACAATGAGCAGTTCTTC | CASSPTYNEQFF
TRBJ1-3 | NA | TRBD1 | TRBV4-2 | TGTGCCAGCAGCCTATATGACAGGGCAAGAAACACCATATATTTT | CASSLYDRARNTIYF
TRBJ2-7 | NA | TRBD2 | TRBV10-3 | TGTGCCATCAGACTAGCGGGAGGTTACGAGCAGTACTTC | CAIRLAGGYEQYF
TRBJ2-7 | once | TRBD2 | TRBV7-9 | TGTGCCAGCAGCACCAGCGGGAGCTATTACGAGCAGTACTTC | CASSTSGSYYEQYF
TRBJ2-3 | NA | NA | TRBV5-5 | TGTGCCAGCAACACAGGAGATACGCAGTATTTT | CASNTGDTQYF
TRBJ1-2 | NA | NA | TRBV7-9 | TGTGCCAGCAGCTTAGCTGGCAGGGCCAACTATGGCTACACCTTC | CASSLAGRANYGYTF
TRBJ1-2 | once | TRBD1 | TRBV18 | TGTGCCAGCTCACCACCTAGGACAGGGGTATTCGGTGGCTACACCTTC | CASSPPRTGVFGGYTF
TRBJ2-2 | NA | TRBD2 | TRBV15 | TGTGCCACCATCCCTAGGTCGGGAGCGGGAGGGCCGGGGAACACCGGGGAGCTGTTTTTT | CATIPRSGAGGPGNTGELFF
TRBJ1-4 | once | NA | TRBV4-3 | TGCGCCAGCAGCCAAGGAGTATCTGATGAAAAACTGTTTTTT | CASSQGVSDEKLFF
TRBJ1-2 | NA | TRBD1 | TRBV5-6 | TGTGCCAGCAGCTTGCCCTCGGAGGGGGCTGATGGCTACACCTTC | CASSLPSEGADGYTF
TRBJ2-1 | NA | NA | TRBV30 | TGTGCCTGGACCAAAAGGAGGATCTCCTACAATGAGCAGTTCTTC | CAWTKRRISYNEQFF